This TCR beta chain is drawn from a study of T cell responses to AZD1222 COVID-19 vaccine. The study's findings and limits: A rise in Spike-specific TCR breadth and depth followed two AZD1222 doses. Unmutated variant regions are reportedly the target of nearly half of TCRs that are spike-specific.

Sequenced by immunoSEQ multiplex PCR; TCRdb stores in-frame clones only, minus some. The repertoire consists of roughly 100,000 clones, with approximately 88% occurring once and the leading ten covering more than 6.5%. Turning to this clone: No antigen is known for it.

The input for sequencing was peripheral blood, taken on day 0 of AZD1222 vaccination. This TCR derives from an adult in good health.

The CDR3 nucleotides are TGTGCCATCAGCCCCGGGACAGGGCCTCGCGAGCAGTACTTC. Amino acid sequence: CAISPGTGPREQYF. The chain joins TRBV10-3 to TRBJ2-7, with 9 nucleotides matching TRBD1. V lost 6 bases to trimming and J lost 6 bases; unmatched junction nucleotides: 9. The CDR3 runs 14 residues. Germline-derived CDR1 and CDR2 are ENHRY and SYGVKD.